The 15 T cell receptor beta chains below come from one sample, sequenced in a study of shared clonotypes between healthy human individuals. Sequencing was performed with immunoSEQ multiplex PCR; in TCRdb, only in-frame clones are kept and a portion is missing. The sample holds nearly 750,000 clones; over 55% are singletons and the top ten take around 1.8%. The specimen sequenced was memory CD4+ T cells sorted from blood. Subset meaning: CD45RA-negative fraction. The receptors stem from a woman aged 25 to 39 in good health.

This chain uses TRBV7-2 with TRBJ1-4, with 8 bases fitting TRBD1. V dropped 6 bases and J dropped 7; count of bases not matched to a gene: 10. Per the germline V gene, CDR1 is SGHTA and CDR2 is FQGNSA. This CDR3 contains 15 residues. The CDR3 DNA is TGTGCCAGCAGATTGGCCGGGACAGGCGGTGAAAAACTGTTTTTT. Translated, it gives CASRLAGTGGEKLFF. The variable domain in full, with the rest retrieved from reference TRBV7-2 and TRBJ1-4, is GAGVSQSPSNKVTEKGKDVELRCDPISGHTALYWYRQSLGQGLEFLIYFQGNSAPDKSGLPSDRFSAERTGGSVSTLTIQRTQQEDSAVYLCASRLAGTGGEKLFFGSGTQLSVL.

This sequence joins TRBV4-1 and TRBJ1-5; D call uncertain. This CDR3 spans 16 amino acids. Trimming shortened V by 4 bases and J by 4 bases, and 17 bases separated the two germline ends. Germline assignment: CDR1 MGHRA and CDR2 YSYEKL. CDR3 in DNA: TGCGCCAGCAGCCTACTACCGAGGGAACCAAATCAGCCCCAGCATTTT. Translated: CASSLLPREPNQPQHF.

This clone was observed once. The chain joins TRBV7-2 to TRBJ1-2; D perhaps matches TRBD1 (5 bases). Germline lookup yields CDR1 SGHTA and CDR2 FQGNSA. CDR3 length: 15 residues. V was cut by 1 base and J by 8 bases, with 17 bases left in between. The CDR3 nucleotides read TGTGCCAGCAGCTTAGGATTGGGGGTATCGGTAGGCTACACCTTC. It translates to CASSLGLGVSVGYTF. The full variable domain, in which reference TRBV7-2 and TRBJ1-2 provide the parts outside the CDR3, is GAGVSQSPSNKVTEKGKDVELRCDPISGHTALYWYRQSLGQGLEFLIYFQGNSAPDKSGLPSDRFSAERTGGSVSTLTIQRTQQEDSAVYLCASSLGLGVSVGYTFGSGTRLTVV.

This clone has only a few counts. The rearrangement joins TRBV18 to TRBJ2-3; D unresolved. CDR3 length: 13 residues. Germline CDR1 KGHSH, CDR2 LQKENI. Trimming pared 1 base from V and 5 bases from J, leaving 7 bases between. The CDR3 region has the DNA TGTGCCAGCTCACCACAGGGAATAGATACGCAGTATTTT. It is translated as CASSPQGIDTQYF.

J is TRBJ2-2 and V is TRBV2, with 10 bases identical to TRBD2. Germline V gene data show CDR1 as SNHLY and CDR2 as FYNNEI. The CDR3 runs to 15 residues. The V gene end was trimmed by 10 bases and the J gene end by 4 bases; junction bases not matched to a gene: 9. This CDR3 reads CATSTRTSGTGELFF. In DNA form, the CDR3 reads TGTGCCACCTCGACCCGGACTAGCGGCACCGGGGAGCTGTTTTTT.

In nucleotides, the CDR3 is TGTGCCAGCAGCAACGAAGGGGAGACCCAGTACTTC. Residues: CASSNEGETQYF. The chain couples TRBV11-3 to TRBJ2-5; no clear D. CDR1 SGHNT and CDR2 YENEEA come from the germline V gene. The CDR3 is 12 amino acids. Trimming took 5 bases from V and 5 from J, leaving 9 bases between them.

The chain combines TRBV15 with TRBJ2-4; D is unclear. V lost 0 bases to trimming and J lost 9 bases, with 3 bases between them. CDR3 length equals 11 residues. Germline CDR1 and CDR2: LNHNV and YYDKDF (reference sequence). CDR3: CATSRESIQYF. The CDR3 coding sequence is TGTGCCACCAGCAGAGAGAGCATTCAGTACTTC.

A note on this clone: At the DNA level, this CDR3 is encoded by other sequences in the same sample as well. The chain couples TRBV28 to TRBJ1-3; perhaps TRBD1 as D (6 bases). Germline CDR1 MDHEN, CDR2 SYDVKM. The CDR3 contains 15 residues. V was shortened by 2 bases and J by 0 bases, with 8 bases between the two germline ends. The CDR3 loop reads CASSLGGTSGNTIYF. The CDR3, as DNA: TGTGCCAGCAGTTTAGGGGGCACCTCTGGAAACACCATATATTTT. Filled out from reference TRBV28 and TRBJ1-3, the complete variable domain reads DVKVTQSSRYLVKRTGEKVFLECVQDMDHENMFWYRQDPGLGLRLIYFSYDVKMKEKGDIPEGYSVSREKKERFSLILESASTNQTSMYLCASSLGGTSGNTIYFGEGSWLTVV.

The chain carries TRBV27 and TRBJ2-1; 8 positions match TRBD1. Germline V gene data show CDR1 as MNHEY and CDR2 as SMNVEV (reference sequence). The CDR3 sequence is 14 residues long. J was trimmed by 8 bases and V by 5 bases; bases with no gene match: 8. In DNA, the CDR3 is TGTGCCAGCAGTCCCCAGGGGGCGCGGGATGAGCAGTTCTTC. Amino acids: CASSPQGARDEQFF.

This clone was recorded once. This rearrangement joins TRBV5-1 to TRBJ2-1; 12 nucleotides line up with TRBD2. The CDR3 is 15 residues long. The germline V gene has CDR1 SGHRS and CDR2 YFSETQ. V was clipped by 2 bases and J by 7 bases; unmatched bases: 4. The CDR3, as DNA: TGCGCCAGCAGCTTCCTAGCGGGAGGGATGAATGAGCAGTTCTTC. Translating it yields CASSFLAGGMNEQFF.

J is TRBJ2-3 and V is TRBV6-4, with 7 bases that match TRBD1. Germline values: CDR1 MRHNA, CDR2 SNTAGT. V was clipped by 0 bases and J by 7 bases; unmatched bases: 13. The CDR3 runs to 17 residues. The CDR3: CASSDSISGRGSYTQYF. The DNA for the CDR3 is TGTGCCAGCAGTGACTCGATTTCGGGCAGGGGGTCATATACGCAGTATTTT.

The V gene is TRBV18, the J gene TRBJ1-5; 7 positions agree with TRBD1. From germline, CDR1 is KGHSH and CDR2 LQKENI. V shed 4 bases and J 7 bases; nucleotides not matched to a gene: 13. The CDR3 spans 16 residues. As DNA, the CDR3 is TGTGCCAGCTCACTGACAGGGTCGGGACTAGAGCAGCCCCAGCATTTT. Translating it yields CASSLTGSGLEQPQHF.

J is TRBJ2-5 and V is TRBV5-1; D gene uncertain. This CDR3 has 14 amino acids. Germline assignment: CDR1 SGHRS and CDR2 YFSETQ. With 4 bases removed from V and 2 bases from J, the gap between germline ends came to 12 bases. The CDR3 bases are TGCGCCAGCAGCCGGGCGGCGGATCAAGAGACCCAGTACTTC. Its protein is CASSRAADQETQYF.

CDR3 coding DNA: TGTGCCAGTAGTATACGCGAGCCCGCAGCGCATGGCTACACCTTC. This gives the protein CASSIREPAAHGYTF. The V gene is TRBV19, the J gene TRBJ1-2; D not certain. Germline loops: CDR1 LNHDA, CDR2 SQIVND (reference sequence). V was cut by 2 bases and J by 6 bases, with 16 bases left in between. CDR3 length: 15 amino acids.

The chain carries TRBV5-1 and TRBJ1-1, with 11 bases aligning to TRBD1. With 4 bases clipped from V and 7 bases from J, the junction kept 6 bases outside the gene matches. Germline V lookup: CDR1 SGHRS, CDR2 YFSETQ. This CDR3 has 14 residues. CDR3 protein: CASSAGQGVDEAFF. The CDR3 nucleotides read TGCGCCAGCAGCGCGGGACAGGGGGTTGATGAAGCTTTCTTT.